The 22 T cell receptor beta chains in this list originate from one sample, sequenced in a study of human T cells and chemical hapten exposure. TCRdb re-called the RACE reads through MiXCR, storing one row per CDR3 protein. Among about 340,000 distinct CDR3 sequences listed, around 7% were seen once. Time point noted: patch test 1, 2 weeks after DPC sensitization. Treatment specified: therapeutic diphenylcyclopropenone sensitization with weekly scalp DPC. This sample comprised whole blood, obtained in connection with sensitization to the hapten diphenylcyclopropenone (DPC). The receptors originated from a young woman with alopecia areata. Some clones in this sample may be carry-over from other donors' samples.

This clonotype was found many times. The rearrangement links TRBV7-6 to TRBJ2-3, with D perhaps TRBD1 or TRBD2 (5 bases each). The CDR3 extends over 16 amino acids. Deletions cut 1 base from V and 0 bases from J, with 11 bases between. Germline V gene data show CDR1 as SGHVS and CDR2 as FNYEAQ. CDR3 amino acids: CASSLGRGQSTDTQYF. Written as DNA, the CDR3 is TGTGCCAGCAGCTTAGGACGGGGCCAAAGCACAGATACGCAGTATTTT.

This clonotype has a count of ten or more. The V gene is TRBV3-1, the J gene TRBJ1-2, with D perhaps matching TRBD1 (5 bases). Germline assignment: CDR1 LGHDT and CDR2 YNNKEL (reference sequence). The V and J ends lost 4 bases and 2 bases respectively, with 8 bases between them. The CDR3 is 13 residues long. The CDR3 region is CASSPDTNYGYTF. CDR3 DNA sequence: TGTGCCAGCAGCCCGGACACAAACTATGGCTACACCTTC.

This clonotype was found many times. The chain combines TRBV6-1 with TRBJ2-3; D might be TRBD2 (6 bases). The germline V gene has CDR1 MNHNS and CDR2 SASEGT. Trimming took off 3 bases at V and 0 bases at J, with 10 bases between the two ends. CDR3 length: 15 amino acids. CDR3 loop: CASSEAGTSTDTQYF. DNA for the CDR3: TGTGCCAGCAGTGAGGCGGGGACTAGCACAGATACGCAGTATTTT.

This clonotype has ten or more counts. The V and J genes are TRBV28 and TRBJ2-5; 9 bases match TRBD1. Looked up from germline, CDR1 is MDHEN and CDR2 is SYDVKM. This CDR3 is built from 16 residues. V gave up 5 bases and J gave up 0 bases; unmatched junction bases: 7. The CDR3 DNA reads as TGTGCCAGCAGTCCCACCGGGACAGGGAACCAAGAGACCCAGTACTTC. It yields the protein CASSPTGTGNQETQYF.

This rearrangement joins TRBV6-1 to TRBJ1-2; 8 bases line up with TRBD1. Germline V CDR1 and CDR2: MNHNS, SASEGT. The CDR3 extends over 15 amino acids. Germline trimming cut 4 bases from V and 7 bases from J; bases unmatched to any gene: 11. The DNA for the CDR3 is TGTGCCAGCAGTGCGCTTTCCGGGACAGGCTCTGGCTACACCTTC. It encodes CASSALSGTGSGYTF.

This clonotype occurred a few times. V gene TRBV10-3 combines with J gene TRBJ1-6, with TRBD1 matching over 7 bases. V was clipped by 3 bases and J by 7 bases; unmatched bases: 6. This CDR3 has 15 amino acids. Germline assignment: CDR1 ENHRY and CDR2 SYGVKD. CDR3 protein: CAISDPRDRNSPLHF. CDR3 sequence (DNA): TGTGCCATCAGTGACCCCCGGGACAGAAATTCACCCCTCCACTTT.

This clonotype was observed many times. The chain uses TRBV6-2 or TRBV6-3 and TRBJ2-7; D possibly uses TRBD1 or TRBD2 (5 bases each). This CDR3 contains 15 residues. The ends were cut back, 0 bases at V and 2 bases at J, with 11 bases in the middle. Germline-derived CDR1 and CDR2 are MNHEY and SVGEGT. The CDR3 DNA reads as TGTGCCAGCAGTTACTCGTTTGGGGGAACCTACGAGCAGTACTTC. Protein product: CASSYSFGGTYEQYF.

This clonotype was observed many times. The genes are TRBV18 and TRBJ1-5, with 9 bases fitting TRBD1. Germline V CDR1 and CDR2: KGHSH, LQKENI. V lost 3 bases, J lost 4 bases, and 4 bases stayed unmatched. The CDR3 has 15 amino acids. The CDR3 DNA reads TGTGCCAGCTCACCGACCGGGACAGGGAATCAGCCCCAGCATTTT. It specifies CASSPTGTGNQPQHF.

A few counts support this clonotype. This chain joins TRBV7-2 and TRBJ2-5; TRBD2 is a possible D gene (6 bases). The V gene lost 3 bases and the J gene lost 5 bases, with 16 bases spanning the gap. The CDR3 extends over 15 amino acids. CDR1 is SGHTA and CDR2 is FQGNSA in the germline V gene. CDR3 in amino acids: CASSLGGTPQETQYF. DNA for the CDR3: TGTGCCAGCAGCTTGGGAGGAACTCCCCAGGAGACCCAGTACTTC.

This clonotype was seen at least ten times. The V gene is TRBV6-2 or TRBV6-3, the J gene TRBJ2-3, with TRBD2 matching 7 bases. This CDR3 is built from 14 residues. Germline CDR1 and CDR2: MNHEY and SVGEGT. With V trimmed by 6 bases and J by 5 bases, 8 bases remained unmatched. The CDR3 DNA reads as TGTGCCAGCAGGAGCGGGGCAGCGGGAGATACGCAGTATTTT. Translated, it gives CASRSGAAGDTQYF.

This clonotype is large within its sample. The V and J genes are TRBV20-1 and TRBJ2-1, with 11 nucleotides matching TRBD1. Germline lookup yields CDR1 DFQATT and CDR2 SNEGSKA (reference sequence). Germline trimming cut 3 bases from V and 3 bases from J; bases unmatched to any gene: 7. The CDR3 is made up of 16 amino acids. The CDR3 sequence: CSASRTGTGGYNEQFF. CDR3 DNA: TGCAGTGCTAGTCGAACCGGGACAGGGGGCTACAATGAGCAGTTCTTC.

This clonotype came up a few times. The V and J genes are TRBV7-9 and TRBJ1-4, with 8 nucleotides matching TRBD1. The CDR3 totals 15 residues. Germline-derived CDR1 and CDR2 are SEHNR and FQNEAQ (reference sequence). V lost 3 bases and J lost 8; bases outside the gene matches: 8. CDR3: CASSFRGQVDEKLFF. The CDR3 bases are TGTGCCAGCAGCTTTAGGGGACAGGTTGACGAAAAACTGTTTTTT.

V and J are TRBV7-6 and TRBJ2-7; possibly TRBD1 or TRBD2 for D (5 bases each). Trimming pared 5 bases from V and 2 bases from J, leaving 10 bases between. CDR1 is SGHVS and CDR2 is FNYEAQ in the germline V gene. This CDR3 is built from 13 residues. This CDR3 reads CASSMGVPYEQYF. The CDR3 nucleotides read TGTGCCAGCAGCATGGGGGTCCCCTACGAGCAGTACTTC.

This clonotype was detected a few times. This chain links TRBV6-2 or TRBV6-3 with TRBJ2-3; D gene ambiguous. Trimming removed 5 bases at V and 5 bases at J, with 8 bases between. Germline V gene data show CDR1 as MNHEY and CDR2 as SVGEGT. There are 12 residues in the CDR3. CDR3 DNA sequence: TGTGCCAGCAGTGAACAGCGAGATACGCAGTATTTT. Translated: CASSEQRDTQYF.

This clonotype showed up many times. V and J are TRBV15 and TRBJ1-6, with D tentatively TRBD1 (5 bases). Per germline, CDR1 LNHNV and CDR2 YYDKDF (reference sequence). Trimming cost V 2 bases and J 7 bases, with 15 bases left between them. The CDR3 has 16 residues. The CDR3 loop reads CATSRTSGTVNSPLHF. Written as DNA, the CDR3 is TGTGCCACCAGCAGAACATCCGGGACCGTAAATTCACCCCTCCACTTT.

In this sample, this clonotype turned up many times. The chain combines TRBV7-2 with TRBJ2-3, with D possibly matching TRBD1 (5 bases). This CDR3 has 14 residues. Germline lookup yields CDR1 SGHTA and CDR2 FQGNSA. V lost 1 base, J lost 5 bases, and 10 bases lay in between. CDR3 sequence (DNA): TGTGCCAGCAGCTTAGGACAGACCGTAGATACGCAGTATTTT. Amino acid sequence: CASSLGQTVDTQYF.

This sequence joins TRBV4-3 and TRBJ1-6; 7 bases agree with TRBD1. Germline CDR1 LGHNA, CDR2 YSLEER. The V segment lost 1 base and the J segment 7 bases; nucleotides outside the gene matches: 19. This CDR3 region has 20 residues. As DNA, the CDR3 is TGCGCCAGCAGCCAAGTTATTGCTATCCGGGACAGCTCCGGGAATTCACCCCTCCACTTT. As protein: CASSQVIAIRDSSGNSPLHF.

This clonotype was counted between two and nine times. V gene TRBV9 combines with J gene TRBJ1-6; TRBD1 matches at 10 bases. The germline V gene has CDR1 SGDLS and CDR2 YYNGEE. There are 15 residues in the CDR3. V lost 2 bases and J lost 10; bases outside the gene matches: 6. Here the CDR3 DNA reads TGTGCCAGCAGCGTGTCGGACAGGGGGGGATCACCCCTCCACTTT. The encoded protein is CASSVSDRGGSPLHF.

Only a few counts were recorded for this clonotype. This chain links TRBV6-2 or TRBV6-3 with TRBJ1-2; D is uncertain. Between the trimmed V and J ends, which lost 6 bases and 4 bases, there was a span of 15 bases. This CDR3 has 14 residues. Germline-derived CDR1 and CDR2 are MNHEY and SVGEGT. CDR3 bases: TGTGCCAGCAGGGTCGATGGAAACCTCTATGGCTACACCTTC. Translated, it gives CASRVDGNLYGYTF.

In this sample, this clonotype turned up many times. This chain uses TRBV6-2 or TRBV6-3 with TRBJ2-3; D is unclear. V gave up 6 bases and J gave up 6 bases, with 10 bases separating them. CDR3 length: 12 residues. Germline loops: CDR1 MNHEY, CDR2 SVGEGT. The CDR3 loop reads CASSPQLDTQYF. The CDR3 coding sequence is TGTGCCAGCAGCCCACAATTGGATACGCAGTATTTT.

This clonotype was counted a few times. The chain carries TRBV29-1 and TRBJ1-3; D unresolved. CDR3 length: 11 residues. V lost 7 bases, J lost 7 bases, and 11 bases lay in between. CDR1 is SQVTM, CDR2 ANQGSEA, per germline. CDR3 loop: CSGSLGNTIYF. CDR3 nucleotide sequence: TGCAGCGGAAGCTTGGGTAACACCATATATTTT.

There are many counts of this clonotype. The chain links TRBV11-2 to TRBJ2-1, with no clear D. The CDR3 is made up of 13 amino acids. Germline CDR1 SGHAT, CDR2 FQNNGV. V lost 5 bases and J lost 4, with 9 bases in between. CDR3 nucleotides: TGTGCCAGCAGCCCTCATATATACAATGAGCAGTTCTTC. This gives the protein CASSPHIYNEQFF.